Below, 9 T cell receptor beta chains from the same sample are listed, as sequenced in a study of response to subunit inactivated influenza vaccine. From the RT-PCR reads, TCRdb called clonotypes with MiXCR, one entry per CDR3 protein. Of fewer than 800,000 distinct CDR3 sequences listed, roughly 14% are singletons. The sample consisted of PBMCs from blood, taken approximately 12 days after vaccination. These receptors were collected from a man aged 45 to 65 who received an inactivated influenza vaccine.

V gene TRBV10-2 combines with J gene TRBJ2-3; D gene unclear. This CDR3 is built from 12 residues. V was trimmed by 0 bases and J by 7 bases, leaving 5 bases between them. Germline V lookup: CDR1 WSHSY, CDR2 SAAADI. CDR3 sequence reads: CASSESQYTQYF. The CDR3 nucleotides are TGCGCCAGCAGTGAGTCCCAGTATACGCAGTATTTT.

The CDR3 protein is CASSLEAVDYEQYF. The CDR3 DNA follows: TGTGCCAGCAGCTTAGAGGCGGTAGACTACGAGCAGTACTTC. The genes are TRBV7-2 and TRBJ2-7; no definite D call. V lost 1 base, J lost 3 bases, and 10 bases lay in between. CDR1 and CDR2 (germline): SGHTA, FQGNSA. This CDR3 contains 14 residues.

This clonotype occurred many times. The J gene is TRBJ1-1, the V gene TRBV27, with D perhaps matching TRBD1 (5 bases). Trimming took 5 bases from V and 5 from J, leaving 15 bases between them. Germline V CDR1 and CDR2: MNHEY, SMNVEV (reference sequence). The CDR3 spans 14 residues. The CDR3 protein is CASSPTSGLTEAFF. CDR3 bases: TGTGCCAGCAGTCCAACGTCAGGGTTGACTGAAGCTTTCTTT.

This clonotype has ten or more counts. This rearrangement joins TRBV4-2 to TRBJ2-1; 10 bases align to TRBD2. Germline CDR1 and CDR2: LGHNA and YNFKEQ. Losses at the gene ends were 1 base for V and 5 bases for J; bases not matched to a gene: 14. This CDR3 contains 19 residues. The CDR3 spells CASSQVSSASGSFNNEQFF. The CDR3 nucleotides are TGTGCCAGCAGCCAAGTGTCTTCGGCTAGCGGGAGTTTTAACAATGAGCAGTTCTTC.

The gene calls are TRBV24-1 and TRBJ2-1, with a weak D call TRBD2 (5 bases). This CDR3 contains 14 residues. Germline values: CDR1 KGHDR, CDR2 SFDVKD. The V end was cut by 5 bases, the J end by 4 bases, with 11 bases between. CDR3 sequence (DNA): TGTGCCACCAGTGGTGAGGGTTGGTACAATGAGCAGTTCTTC. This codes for CATSGEGWYNEQFF.

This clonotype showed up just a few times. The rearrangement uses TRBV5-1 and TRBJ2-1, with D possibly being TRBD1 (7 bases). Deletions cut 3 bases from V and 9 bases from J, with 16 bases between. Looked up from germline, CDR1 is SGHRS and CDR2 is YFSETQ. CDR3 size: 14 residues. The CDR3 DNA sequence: TGCGCCAGCAGCTACAGCCGACAGGGAGGTGAGCAGTTCTTC. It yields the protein CASSYSRQGGEQFF. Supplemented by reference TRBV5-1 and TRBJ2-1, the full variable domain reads KAGVTQTPRYLIKTRGQQVTLSCSPISGHRSVSWYQQTPGQGLQFLFEYFSETQRNKGNFPGRFSGRQFSNSRSEMNVSTLELGDSALYLCASSYSRQGGEQFFGPGTRLTVL.

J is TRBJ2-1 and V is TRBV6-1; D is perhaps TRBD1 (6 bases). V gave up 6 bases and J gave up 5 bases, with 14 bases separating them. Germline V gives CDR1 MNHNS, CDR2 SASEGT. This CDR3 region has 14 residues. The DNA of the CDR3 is TGTGCCAGCAGAGGACAGTACCTTAACAATGAGCAGTTCTTC. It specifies CASRGQYLNNEQFF.

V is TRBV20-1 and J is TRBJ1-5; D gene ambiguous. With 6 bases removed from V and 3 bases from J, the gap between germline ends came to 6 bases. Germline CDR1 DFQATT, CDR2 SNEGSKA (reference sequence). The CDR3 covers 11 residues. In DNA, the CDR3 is TGCAGTGCCGCACACAATCAGCCCCAGCATTTT. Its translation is CSAAHNQPQHF.

CDR3 residues: CASSRLQANYGYTF. DNA of the CDR3: TGTGCCAGCAGTCGACTCCAGGCGAACTATGGCTACACCTTC. The V gene is TRBV2, the J gene TRBJ1-2; D not resolved. V was clipped by 5 bases and J by 2 bases, with 12 bases between them. The germline gives CDR1 SNHLY, CDR2 FYNNEI. This CDR3 has 14 amino acids.